This T cell receptor beta chain was sequenced during a study of graft-versus-host responses after intestinal transplantation. Study-wide findings and caveats: Present in recipient marrow, GvH clones included some that appeared first in ileum or blood.

The V and J ends lost 4 bases and 3 bases respectively, with 16 bases between them. Germline V gives CDR1 SGHDT, CDR2 YYEEEE. The CDR3 is 15 residues long. Sequencing used immunoSEQ multiplex PCR; TCRdb keeps in-frame clones, though not all of them. The sample has tens of thousands of clones, roughly 95% seen once; the top ten hold around 0.21%. Concerning this clone itself: Antigen unknown.

This receptor was identified in a human donor who was the organ donor for an intestinal transplant. The chain combines TRBV5-6 with TRBJ1-2; D call uncertain. Sequenced material: unstimulated CD8+ T cells sorted from spleen or lymph node cells, taken before transplant. The CDR3 here is CASSTPQAPDYGYTF. As DNA, the CDR3 is TGTGCCAGCAGCACCCCTCAGGCTCCGGACTATGGCTACACCTTC. Supplemented by reference TRBV5-6 and TRBJ1-2, the full variable domain reads DAGVTQSPTHLIKTRGQQVTLRCSPKSGHDTVSWYQQALGQGPQFIFQYYEEEERQRGNFPDRFSGHQFPNYSSELNVNALLLGDSALYLCASSTPQAPDYGYTFGSGTRLTVV.